This TCR beta chain was sequenced for a study of a mutant IDH1 vaccine in newly diagnosed glioma. The overall study: Investigators started vaccination 4-6 weeks after radiotherapy alone, or with temozolomide cycles. It was radiotherapy, temozolomide, or both that patients received previously, with most receiving both.

The method was immunoSEQ multiplex PCR; TCRdb's version includes in-frame clones alone and lacks a portion of them. The table has tens of thousands of clones, approximately 90% seen once. Time point: week 5, during vaccination. The vaccine gave 300 ug of a 20-mer mutant IDH1 peptide subcutaneously per dose. New WHO grade 3 or 4 IDH1-mutant, ATRX-lost astrocytomas were present in all donors. On this clone: Its cognate antigen is unknown.

Germline V gene data show CDR1 as LNHDA and CDR2 as SQIVND (reference sequence). The V and J ends lost 1 base and 5 bases respectively, with 11 bases between them. The CDR3 is 14 amino acids. The specimen was PBMCs, collected from a glioma patient whose treatment included an IDH1 peptide vaccine. The TCR originated in a man in his fifties or sixties with glioma. The chain carries TRBV19 and TRBJ1-1; possibly TRBD1 for D (5 bases). Here the CDR3 DNA reads TGTGCCAGTAGTATAGCCCTAGAGGGGACTGAAGCTTTCTTT. Protein: CASSIALEGTEAFF.